Below, 20 T cell receptor beta chains from the same sample are listed, as sequenced in a study of control samples from healthy donors and cancer patients. Data came from immunoSEQ multiplex PCR; TCRdb stores just in-frame clones and leaves some out. The sample lists about 150,000 clones, approximately 92% occurring once. Sequencing was done on a sample of blood. The source of these receptors is a woman aged 40 to 50 in good health.

The V and J genes are TRBV3-1 (or the pseudogene TRBV3-2) and TRBJ2-4, with 9 bases aligning to TRBD2. This CDR3 contains 17 residues. Per germline, CDR1 LGHDT and CDR2 YNNKEL (reference sequence). Unmatched junction bases numbered 8, after V lost 1 base and J lost 4 bases. The CDR3, as DNA: TGTGCCAGCAGCCAAGGGTTAGCGGGGGAGGCAAAAAACATTCAGTACTTC. Translation gives CASSQGLAGEAKNIQYF.

The chain links TRBV4-1 to TRBJ1-5; a weak D match, TRBD1 (6 bases). The CDR3 runs to 17 residues. V shed 0 bases and J shed 3 bases, with 15 bases lying between them. Per the germline V gene, CDR1 is MGHRA and CDR2 is YSYEKL. The chain's CDR3 is CASSQEAPRDNNQPQHF. CDR3 nucleotide sequence: TGCGCCAGCAGCCAAGAGGCCCCCCGGGACAACAATCAGCCCCAGCATTTT.

In this sample, this clone turned up a few times. The chain carries TRBV19 and TRBJ2-3; D gene ambiguous. This CDR3 contains 15 residues. Germline V CDR1 and CDR2: LNHDA, SQIVND (reference sequence). V was trimmed by 9 bases and J by 1 base, leaving 17 bases between them. The CDR3 sequence: CASTSALWRTDTQYF. The CDR3 region has the DNA TGTGCCAGCACATCGGCCCTCTGGCGCACAGATACGCAGTATTTT.

The chain is built from TRBV7-8 and TRBJ1-1; TRBD1 is a possible D gene (6 bases). The CDR3 has 16 amino acids. The germline V gene encodes CDR1 SGHVS and CDR2 FQNEAQ. V gave up 2 bases and J gave up 3 bases, with 16 bases separating them. The CDR3 DNA reads TGTGCCAGCAGCTTAATCGGGGGGCTAAGGGACACTGAAGCTTTCTTT. It is translated as CASSLIGGLRDTEAFF. The variable domain in full, completed from reference TRBV7-8 and TRBJ1-1, reads GAGVSQSPRYKVAKRGQDVALRCDPISGHVSLFWYQQALGQGPEFLTYFQNEAQLDKSGLPSDRFFAERPEGSVSTLKIQRTQQEDSAVYLCASSLIGGLRDTEAFFGQGTRLTVV.

This chain uses TRBV19 with TRBJ1-2, with unresolved D. CDR1 and CDR2 from the germline V gene are LNHDA and SQIVND (reference sequence). This CDR3 is 14 amino acids long. Between the trimmed V and J ends, which lost 10 bases and 6 bases, there was a span of 21 bases. The CDR3 DNA follows: TGTGCCACTAAAGAGAACAATTTTATGGATGGCTACACCTTC. Protein: CATKENNFMDGYTF. The whole variable domain, remainder taken from reference TRBV19 and TRBJ1-2, is DGGITQSPKYLFRKEGQNVTLSCEQNLNHDAMYWYRQDPGQGLRLIYYSQIVNDFQKGDIAEGYSVSREKKESFPLTVTSAQKNPTAFYLCATKENNFMDGYTFGSGTRLTVV.

The rearrangement joins TRBV29-1 to TRBJ1-2; no reliable D call. The germline CDR1 and CDR2 sequences are SQVTM and ANQGSEA. V lost 2 bases, J lost 3 bases, and 10 bases lay in between. The CDR3 runs 13 residues. The CDR3 bases are TGCAGCGTTGAACCTTTCACAGACTATGGCTACACCTTC. As protein: CSVEPFTDYGYTF.

This chain uses TRBV7-8 with TRBJ2-1; D not resolved. The CDR3 extends over 12 amino acids. Trimming removed 4 bases at V and 14 bases at J, with 15 bases between. Per the germline V gene, CDR1 is SGHVS and CDR2 is FQNEAQ. CDR3 amino acids: CASSSAPGPKFF. CDR3 nucleotides: TGTGCCAGCAGCTCTGCTCCCGGGCCAAAGTTCTTC.

This clone occurred once. This sequence joins TRBV2 and TRBJ2-7, with TRBD1 matching over 8 bases. The CDR3 extends over 11 amino acids. V lost 7 bases to trimming and J lost 5 bases; unmatched junction nucleotides: 1. CDR1 and CDR2 from the germline V gene are SNHLY and FYNNEI. The CDR3 sequence: CASKTGDEQYF. The DNA of the CDR3 is TGTGCCAGCAAGACAGGGGACGAGCAGTACTTC.

This sequence joins TRBV4-1 and TRBJ1-1; TRBD1 agrees at 10 bases. This CDR3 comprises 18 residues. Germline CDR1 MGHRA, CDR2 YSYEKL. Losses at the gene ends were 2 bases for V and 3 bases for J; bases not matched to a gene: 12. CDR3 nucleotides: TGCGCCAGCAGCCAATCGACAGGGGGCGCGGGTGTACACACTGAAGCTTTCTTT. Protein sequence: CASSQSTGGAGVHTEAFF.

The J gene is TRBJ1-2, the V gene TRBV28; 11 bases map to TRBD1. Looked up from germline, CDR1 is MDHEN and CDR2 is SYDVKM. This CDR3 has 14 residues. J lost 7 bases, V lost 4 bases, and 5 bases had no gene match. The CDR3 is CASSSPGQGVGYTF. CDR3 bases: TGTGCCAGCAGTTCCCCGGGACAGGGGGTTGGCTACACCTTC.

The J gene is TRBJ1-2, the V gene TRBV6-2 or TRBV6-3, with 7 bases identical to TRBD1. This CDR3 is built from 16 residues. CDR1 and CDR2 (germline): MNHEY, SVGEGT. V shed 4 bases, J shed 0 bases, and the junction held 8 bases outside the gene matches. DNA for the CDR3: TGTGCCAGCAGTTCGCACCGGGACAGCGCTAACTATGGCTACACCTTC. It yields the protein CASSSHRDSANYGYTF.

The gene calls are TRBV13 and TRBJ1-2; D is uncertain. The CDR3 covers 16 residues. CDR1 is PRHDT, CDR2 FYEKMQ, per germline (reference sequence). Trimming pared 0 bases from V and 4 bases from J, leaving 15 bases between. CDR3 bases: TGTGCCAGCAGCTTAGGGGCAGAACTAGGCCGCTATGGCTACACCTTC. Its protein product is CASSLGAELGRYGYTF.

V and J are TRBV6-1 and TRBJ1-3; no firm D call. The CDR3 loop spans 14 amino acids. CDR1 is MNHNS and CDR2 is SASEGT in the germline V gene. The V and J ends lost 2 bases and 4 bases respectively, with 9 bases between them. CDR3 DNA sequence: TGTGCCAGCAGTGAATATATAGGGGGAAACACCATATATTTT. It is translated as CASSEYIGGNTIYF.

The chain links TRBV3-1 (or the pseudogene TRBV3-2) to TRBJ1-2; D possibly corresponds to TRBD1 (6 bases). Trimming stripped 4 bases from V and 4 bases from J, with 10 bases between. CDR3 size: 13 residues. Germline CDR1 LGHDT, CDR2 YNNKEL (reference sequence). CDR3 in amino acids: CASSRTGPYGYTF. For the CDR3, the DNA is TGTGCCAGCAGCCGCACAGGGCCCTATGGCTACACCTTC.

The chain combines TRBV4-1 with TRBJ1-6, with TRBD1 as a possible D gene (6 bases). The germline gives CDR1 MGHRA, CDR2 YSYEKL. The V gene lost 2 bases and the J gene lost 8 bases, with 16 bases spanning the gap. This CDR3 is built from 16 residues. The DNA of the CDR3 is TGCGCCAGCAGCCAAATCACAGGGATAGGTTATTCACCCCTCCACTTT. Its translation is CASSQITGIGYSPLHF.

The CDR3 nucleotides read TGTGCCAGCACCCTGGGAGGGGTCGGTTCACCCCTCCACTTT. Protein product: CASTLGGVGSPLHF. The chain couples TRBV3-1 (or the pseudogene TRBV3-2) to TRBJ1-6, with a tentative D call TRBD1 (5 bases). Per germline, CDR1 LGHDT and CDR2 YNNKEL (reference sequence). V was clipped by 7 bases and J by 9 bases, with 16 bases between them. The CDR3 extends over 14 amino acids.

This chain joins TRBV24-1 and TRBJ2-7; the match to TRBD1 covers 7 bases. Germline CDR1 KGHDR, CDR2 SFDVKD. This CDR3 has 16 residues. The trim removed 4 bases at V and 3 bases at J, leaving 11 bases unmatched. CDR3 region: CATSEQNKGTDYEQYF. The CDR3 nucleotides read TGTGCCACCAGTGAACAGAACAAGGGGACAGACTACGAGCAGTACTTC.

The gene calls are TRBV28 and TRBJ1-2; no clear D gene. CDR3 size: 13 residues. The V end was cut by 4 bases, the J end by 7 bases, with 13 bases between. The germline gives CDR1 MDHEN, CDR2 SYDVKM. CDR3 bases: TGTGCCAGCAGTTCGCCGGACGGGCGTGGCTACACCTTC. This codes for CASSSPDGRGYTF.

The chain combines TRBV6-1 with TRBJ2-3, with TRBD2 matching over 11 bases. The germline V gene encodes CDR1 MNHNS and CDR2 SASEGT. V was clipped by 2 bases and J by 0 bases; unmatched bases: 10. The CDR3 runs to 19 residues. The CDR3 DNA follows: TGTGCCAGCAGTGAACTAGCGGGGGGCCTTTACGCTAGCACAGATACGCAGTATTTT. Its translation is CASSELAGGLYASTDTQYF.

CDR3 sequence reads: CASTLLLAGGLDTQYF. In DNA, the CDR3 is TGTGCCAGCACCCTCTTACTAGCGGGGGGGCTAGATACGCAGTATTTT. The chain carries TRBV11-2 and TRBJ2-3, with 13 bases that match TRBD2. This CDR3 region has 16 residues. J lost 5 bases, V lost 7 bases, and 9 bases had no gene match. The germline V gene has CDR1 SGHAT and CDR2 FQNNGV.